The rows below give T cell receptor beta chains drawn from one sample of a study of blood T cell repertoires in COVID-19. Some clones are missing from TCRdb's copy, which holds only in-frame ones; the method was immunoSEQ multiplex PCR. The top ten hold roughly 0.78% of the sample, which has a few hundred thousand clones, roughly 90% seen once. The sample comprised peripheral blood. All receptors derive from a young man with COVID-19, enrolled during active disease. Both conserved end residues are part of each CDR3. A D gene is named only where the DNA matches it firmly. Clone sizes are given selectively: once, few, many, or a class where the clone is expanded.

clone_size: -; v_call: TRBV27; d_call: TRBD1; j_call: TRBJ2-7; cdr3_nt: TGTGCCAGCAGTGGACAGGGGGCTCACGAGCAGTACTTC; cdr3_aa: CASSGQGAHEQYF
clone_size: -; v_call: TRBV19; d_call: TRBD1; j_call: TRBJ1-2; cdr3_nt: TGTGCCAGTTCCCACCGTTTAACAGGGGGACAGGGTCGGATTGGGTATGGCTACACCTTC; cdr3_aa: CASSHRLTGGQGRIGYGYTF
clone_size: -; v_call: TRBV11-2; d_call: -; j_call: TRBJ2-7; cdr3_nt: TGTGCCAGCAGCTCTCGCGGGTTCCTCTCCTACGAGCAGTACTTC; cdr3_aa: CASSSRGFLSYEQYF
clone_size: -; v_call: TRBV24-1; d_call: TRBD2; j_call: TRBJ2-1; cdr3_nt: TGTGCCACCAGTGATTCTCGACCAAGCGGGAGCTCCTACAATGAGCAGTTCTTC; cdr3_aa: CATSDSRPSGSSYNEQFF
clone_size: once; v_call: TRBV2; d_call: TRBD2; j_call: TRBJ2-7; cdr3_nt: TGTGCCAGCAGACGGAGTCTAGCGGGGTCATCCTACGAGCAGTACTTC; cdr3_aa: CASRRSLAGSSYEQYF
clone_size: -; v_call: TRBV7-3; d_call: -; j_call: TRBJ1-5; cdr3_nt: TGTGCCAGCAGCTTAACCGAAGTAGCCCAGCATTTT; cdr3_aa: CASSLTEVAQHF
clone_size: few; v_call: TRBV6-7; d_call: TRBD1; j_call: TRBJ2-7; cdr3_nt: TGTGCCAGGGAGGACAGGCTCTACGAGCAGTACTTC; cdr3_aa: CAREDRLYEQYF
clone_size: -; v_call: TRBV30; d_call: -; j_call: TRBJ2-7; cdr3_nt: TGTGCCTTAACGCTGCATCCAGTTCCTTCCTACGAGCAGTACTTC; cdr3_aa: CALTLHPVPSYEQYF
clone_size: -; v_call: TRBV29-1; d_call: -; j_call: TRBJ1-1; cdr3_nt: TGCAGCGGACCGGGGGGGCCAAGGGGGAACACTGAAGCTTTCTTT; cdr3_aa: CSGPGGPRGNTEAFF
clone_size: -; v_call: TRBV6-2/TRBV6-3; d_call: TRBD1; j_call: TRBJ1-2; cdr3_nt: TGTGCCAGCAGTTCGACAGGGGACGGCTACACCTTC; cdr3_aa: CASSSTGDGYTF
clone_size: once; v_call: TRBV7-9; d_call: TRBD2; j_call: TRBJ2-7; cdr3_nt: TGTGCCAGCAGCTTTACGCGGGAGAGGTCCTACGAGCAGTACTTC; cdr3_aa: CASSFTRERSYEQYF
clone_size: once; v_call: TRBV4-1; d_call: -; j_call: TRBJ2-7; cdr3_nt: TGCGCCAGCAGCCAAGTTATCCCCTCCGAGCAGTACTTC; cdr3_aa: CASSQVIPSEQYF
clone_size: -; v_call: TRBV5-6; d_call: -; j_call: TRBJ1-1; cdr3_nt: TGTGCCAGCAGCTTGGGTTACGGGGGAACTGAAGCTTTCTTT; cdr3_aa: CASSLGYGGTEAFF
clone_size: -; v_call: TRBV19; d_call: -; j_call: TRBJ1-5; cdr3_nt: TGTGCCAGTTCAAGTGAGGGCTGGTTCAATCAGCCCCAGCATTTT; cdr3_aa: CASSSEGWFNQPQHF
clone_size: -; v_call: TRBV15; d_call: -; j_call: TRBJ1-3; cdr3_nt: TGTGCCACCAGCAGGACCCAGGGATCTGGAAACACCATATATTTT; cdr3_aa: CATSRTQGSGNTIYF
clone_size: -; v_call: TRBV19; d_call: -; j_call: TRBJ1-2; cdr3_nt: TGTGCCAGTAGTATCGCGGAGTTCCCGACCTTCTATGGCTACACCTTC; cdr3_aa: CASSIAEFPTFYGYTF
clone_size: -; v_call: TRBV19; d_call: -; j_call: TRBJ2-2; cdr3_nt: TGTGCCAGTAGTTGGAGCGCGGGTTCGGCCGGGGAGCTGTTTTTT; cdr3_aa: CASSWSAGSAGELFF
clone_size: once; v_call: TRBV29-1; d_call: -; j_call: TRBJ2-6; cdr3_nt: TGCAGCGTTCGGGTCTCTGGGGCCAACGTCCTGACTTTC; cdr3_aa: CSVRVSGANVLTF
clone_size: -; v_call: TRBV5-4; d_call: TRBD2; j_call: TRBJ2-5; cdr3_nt: TGTGCCAGCAGCTTGTCACTAGCGGGGGGGAGAGATCTTGAGACCCAGTACTTC; cdr3_aa: CASSLSLAGGRDLETQYF
clone_size: once; v_call: TRBV6-1; d_call: -; j_call: TRBJ1-4; cdr3_nt: TGTGCCAGCAGTGACCCGGGTCGAAATGAAAAACTGTTTTTT; cdr3_aa: CASSDPGRNEKLFF
clone_size: -; v_call: TRBV5-1; d_call: -; j_call: TRBJ2-5; cdr3_nt: TGCGCCAGCAGCTTGAACTCGGGGGAGACCCAGTACTTC; cdr3_aa: CASSLNSGETQYF
clone_size: -; v_call: TRBV5-5; d_call: -; j_call: TRBJ2-5; cdr3_nt: TGTGCCAGCAGCTTCACGGGGACACCCCAAGAGACCCAGTACTTC; cdr3_aa: CASSFTGTPQETQYF
clone_size: -; v_call: TRBV4-1; d_call: TRBD2; j_call: TRBJ2-3; cdr3_nt: TGCGCCAGCAGCCAATTAGCCGGGACTAGCGGCACAGATACGCAGTATTTT; cdr3_aa: CASSQLAGTSGTDTQYF
clone_size: -; v_call: TRBV5-1; d_call: TRBD2; j_call: TRBJ2-3; cdr3_nt: TGCGCCAGCAGCTTGAGCAGCGGGGGAGCAGATACGCAGTATTTT; cdr3_aa: CASSLSSGGADTQYF
clone_size: -; v_call: TRBV7-2; d_call: -; j_call: TRBJ2-5; cdr3_nt: TGTGCCAGCAGCTTAGCTTCAGCCCAGTACTTC; cdr3_aa: CASSLASAQYF
clone_size: -; v_call: TRBV12-3/TRBV12-4; d_call: -; j_call: TRBJ2-7; cdr3_nt: TGTGCCAGCAGTACCTTTGCCGAGGACGAGCAGTACTTC; cdr3_aa: CASSTFAEDEQYF
clone_size: -; v_call: TRBV18; d_call: -; j_call: TRBJ2-4; cdr3_nt: TGTGCCAGCTCACTGACCCGGACAGACAACATTCAGTACTTC; cdr3_aa: CASSLTRTDNIQYF
clone_size: once; v_call: TRBV3-1/TRBV3-2; d_call: -; j_call: TRBJ2-3; cdr3_nt: TGTGCCAGCAGCCAAGGGCAGGGAAGAGATACGCAGTATTTT; cdr3_aa: CASSQGQGRDTQYF
clone_size: -; v_call: TRBV6-4; d_call: -; j_call: TRBJ1-2; cdr3_nt: TGTGCCAGCAGGAGGATCGACGGGGTGCTCTCCGGCTACACCTTC; cdr3_aa: CASRRIDGVLSGYTF
clone_size: -; v_call: TRBV4-1; d_call: -; j_call: TRBJ1-5; cdr3_nt: TGCGCCAGCAGCCAAGAATGGGCGGGGGCTCTCAATCAGCCCCAGCATTTT; cdr3_aa: CASSQEWAGALNQPQHF
clone_size: -; v_call: TRBV30; d_call: TRBD2; j_call: TRBJ2-7; cdr3_nt: TGTGCCTGGAGAGGGGCTAGCGGGAGGGCCGCTTACGAGCAGTACTTC; cdr3_aa: CAWRGASGRAAYEQYF
clone_size: -; v_call: TRBV29-1; d_call: -; j_call: TRBJ1-2; cdr3_nt: TGCAGCGGCCTAACAGGAAACTATGGCTACACCTTC; cdr3_aa: CSGLTGNYGYTF
clone_size: -; v_call: TRBV5-1; d_call: TRBD2; j_call: TRBJ2-1; cdr3_nt: TGCGCCAGCAGCCCACCGGGACTAGCGGGAGTTAAAACCTACAATGAGCAGTTCTTC; cdr3_aa: CASSPPGLAGVKTYNEQFF
clone_size: -; v_call: TRBV3-1/TRBV3-2; d_call: -; j_call: TRBJ2-7; cdr3_nt: TGTGCCAGCAGCCAACGACAGGAGAGCTCCTACGAGCAGTACTTC; cdr3_aa: CASSQRQESSYEQYF
clone_size: once; v_call: TRBV5-6; d_call: -; j_call: TRBJ1-1; cdr3_nt: TGTGCCAGCAGCTTGGTTGCGGGGGGTTATGGCACTGAAGCTTTCTTT; cdr3_aa: CASSLVAGGYGTEAFF
clone_size: -; v_call: TRBV12-3/TRBV12-4; d_call: -; j_call: TRBJ2-3; cdr3_nt: TGTGCCAGCAGTTTCTTGACAGATACGCAGTATTTT; cdr3_aa: CASSFLTDTQYF
clone_size: -; v_call: TRBV13; d_call: -; j_call: TRBJ2-3; cdr3_nt: TGTGCCAGCAGCCCCCCTTTCACAGATACGCAGTATTTT; cdr3_aa: CASSPPFTDTQYF
clone_size: once; v_call: TRBV6-6; d_call: TRBD2; j_call: TRBJ2-1; cdr3_nt: TGTGCCAGCAAAGGACTAGCGGGGGTCAATGAGCAGTTCTTC; cdr3_aa: CASKGLAGVNEQFF
clone_size: few; v_call: TRBV24-1; d_call: -; j_call: TRBJ2-1; cdr3_nt: TGTGCCACCAGTGAACCCGGACACCGGTTGTACAATGAGCAGTTCTTC; cdr3_aa: CATSEPGHRLYNEQFF
clone_size: -; v_call: TRBV7-9; d_call: -; j_call: TRBJ1-1; cdr3_nt: TGTGCCAGCAGCTCCCGCCTGCAGGGAGAAGCTTTCTTT; cdr3_aa: CASSSRLQGEAFF
clone_size: -; v_call: TRBV15; d_call: TRBD2; j_call: TRBJ2-3; cdr3_nt: TGTGCCACCAGCAGAGATCGACTAGCGGGGGGTAGGGCGCAGTATTTT; cdr3_aa: CATSRDRLAGGRAQYF
clone_size: -; v_call: TRBV5-1; d_call: -; j_call: TRBJ1-1; cdr3_nt: TGCGCCAGCAGCTTACCGGGGAACACTGAAGCTTTCTTT; cdr3_aa: CASSLPGNTEAFF
clone_size: -; v_call: TRBV6-5; d_call: TRBD1; j_call: TRBJ2-7; cdr3_nt: TGTGCCAGCAGTTACTCGGGGGACAGGAGCTACGAGCAGTACTTC; cdr3_aa: CASSYSGDRSYEQYF
clone_size: -; v_call: TRBV19; d_call: TRBD2; j_call: TRBJ2-3; cdr3_nt: TGTGCCAGTAGTCCGCGGGGCCGCGGGAGAGTCACAGATACGCAGTATTTT; cdr3_aa: CASSPRGRGRVTDTQYF
clone_size: -; v_call: TRBV10-2; d_call: TRBD1; j_call: TRBJ1-2; cdr3_nt: TGCGCCAGCCGCCGGGACAGCTCCTATGGCTACACCTTC; cdr3_aa: CASRRDSSYGYTF
clone_size: -; v_call: TRBV30; d_call: -; j_call: TRBJ2-5; cdr3_nt: TGTGCCTGGAGTGCTGGATCTCGAGGGCGGAAGACCCAGTACTTC; cdr3_aa: CAWSAGSRGRKTQYF